This T cell receptor (beta chain) was found in a study of human T cells and chemical hapten exposure (dated by TCRdb to the early 2020s). Background for the entire study: For sensitization, 2% DPC in acetone was applied to a 2 cm by 2 cm area of upper inner arm skin. Throughout the study period of about 23 weeks, patients also received therapeutic DPC doses to the scalp every week. Patch tests used Finn chambers with 0.01% DPC on the upper back, scored after 6 days by International Contact Dermatitis Research Group standards. The mostly female patient cohort included alopecia areata with under or over 50% scalp involvement, alopecia totalis and alopecia universalis. Libraries were combined into a pool for sequencing, and differences in TCR yield between samples came mainly from small differences in library volumes within the pool. This study followed changes in the peripheral blood TCR repertoire in vivo during primary and secondary sensitization of alopecia patients to the hapten diphenylcyclopropenone (DPC). Blood samples were taken from patients before sensitization (week 0) and then at 2, 6 and about 24 weeks after DPC sensitization. For TCR sequencing, blood came from about 28 alopecia patients at anywhere from one to four time points (pre-sensitization, 2, 6 and 24 weeks). Broad study findings and their caveats: DPC sensitization did not change how many TCRs were above 1 in 1000 frequency, and no evidence was found of alterations in global repertoire structure. After repeated subsampling, the strength of the expansion versus patch-test correlation and the threshold at which it became significant changed. Expanded TCRs formed significantly more large CDR3 similarity clusters than pre-sensitization or healthy control sets, consistent with antigen-driven responses. Because all patients had alopecia, a presumed autoimmune disease, the immune response of the patients might differ from that of healthy individuals. A positive correlation was found between the number of PT1 expanded TCRs and patch test score, with significance reached at thresholds 8, 16 and 32 but not 4.

Reading the germline V gene gives CDR1 MDHEN and CDR2 SYDVKM. Measured from the cysteine to the phenylalanine, the CDR3 is 16 residues long. Only the CDR3 DNA is retained, 48 bases long and in frame from the first base. V drops 8 bases and J drops 1 base, leaving 19 bases in between. On this clonotype itself: Which antigen it targets is not known. No much larger clonotype is one base removed from it; base qualities were not supplied.

Preparation of the library involved RACE. Data came from a NextSeq 500. During library preparation, unique molecular identifiers were attached to individual cDNA molecules so that TCRs could be counted quantitatively and reproducibly. Each blood RNA sample was used to sequence both TCR alpha and TCR beta chains. The original pipeline was this. The median number of TCRs per sample was 95,638, ranging from about 20,000 to 700,000. The Decombinator software suite was used to annotate V, J and CDR3 in the TCR reads. To make PS versus PT1 abundance plots, every sample was subsampled to the same number of TCRs (28,000). Expanded TCRs were defined as absent before sensitization and observed at least eight times at the 2-week time point. TCRdb handled the public reads itself, with Q25 trimming in fastp and clone calling in MiXCR, and kept productive beta chains. Each entry is one CDR3 protein sequence, shown with its most common DNA and genes. The V and J calls and clone size come from TCRdb's table, not from the authors' own analysis. Within this sample are some 91,000 distinct CDR3 sequences, with about an eighth of them counted one time only. The ten most abundant clones make up roughly 2.1% of the sample.

The sample's time point label is to be understood as: patch test 1, 2 weeks after DPC sensitization. What this sample's treatment or condition label stands for: therapeutic diphenylcyclopropenone sensitization with weekly scalp DPC. At each patch-test visit, blood was drawn before the patch test was applied. Patients were eligible if aged 18 to 70, diagnosed with alopecia and judged suitable for DPC therapy, and pregnant patients were excluded. Total RNA was isolated from unfractionated whole blood collected in Tempus Blood RNA tubes. The rearranged segments are TRBV28 and TRBJ2-3; TRBD1 is possibly the D segment (5 matching bases). The starting material was whole blood, obtained in connection with sensitization to the hapten diphenylcyclopropenone (DPC). The clonotype was recovered from a woman in her 40s with alopecia areata. Some clones in this sample may be carry-over from other donors' samples. The DNA reads as follows: TGTGCCAGCCTCCCCTGGGGCGCTGGGGGCACAGATACGCAGTATTTT. It encodes CASLPWGAGGTDTQYF.